The clone carrying this TCR beta chain was found many times. Its specificity is not known. This entry belongs to a study of T cell repertoires in cytomegalovirus infection. Study-wide background: Public TCR beta signature analysis indicated the presence of both CMV infection and matching HLA type. The study, taken as a whole, reports: The response measured ex vivo was dominated by TCR beta clonotypes (HLA-C-restricted and CMV-specific). There were carriers of CMV plus the relevant HLA, and cumulative public TCR beta family frequency identified them.

TCRdb reprocessed the reads via MiXCR and lists one record per CDR3 protein. The table has some 600,000 distinct CDR3 sequences, more than 20% seen once. Sequences were obtained from CD8+ T cells from PBMCs. This TCR was recovered from a human donor in good health (CMV status not recorded). Some clones in this sample may be carry-over from other donors' samples.

CDR3 sequence reads: CASRQGSAEAFF. DNA of the CDR3: TGTGCCAGCAGGCAGGGCAGCGCTGAAGCTTTCTTT. The chain has TRBV12-3 or TRBV12-4 and TRBJ1-1; possible D gene TRBD1, 5 bases. The CDR3 runs 12 residues. The germline V and J ends were trimmed by 6 bases and 6 bases, with 11 bases remaining between them.